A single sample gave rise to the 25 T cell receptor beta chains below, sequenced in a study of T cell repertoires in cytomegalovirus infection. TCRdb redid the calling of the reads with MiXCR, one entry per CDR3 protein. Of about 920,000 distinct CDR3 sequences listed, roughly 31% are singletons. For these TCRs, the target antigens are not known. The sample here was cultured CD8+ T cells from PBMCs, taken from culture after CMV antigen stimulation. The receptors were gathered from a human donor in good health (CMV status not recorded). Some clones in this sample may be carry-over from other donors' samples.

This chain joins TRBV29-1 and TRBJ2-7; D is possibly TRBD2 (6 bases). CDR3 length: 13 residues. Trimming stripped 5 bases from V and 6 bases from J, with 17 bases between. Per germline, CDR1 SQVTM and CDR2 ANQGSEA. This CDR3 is CSVQEGIPSEQYF. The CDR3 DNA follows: TGCAGCGTTCAGGAGGGGATCCCTAGCGAGCAGTACTTC.

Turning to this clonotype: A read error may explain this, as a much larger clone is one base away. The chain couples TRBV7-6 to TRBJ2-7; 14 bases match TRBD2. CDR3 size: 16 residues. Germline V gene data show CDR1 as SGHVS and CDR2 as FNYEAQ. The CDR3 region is CVSSNGLAGGNHEQYF. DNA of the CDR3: TGTGTCAGCAGCAACGGACTAGCGGGGGGCAATCACGAGCAGTACTTC. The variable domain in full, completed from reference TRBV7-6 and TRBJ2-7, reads GAGVSQSPRYKVTKRGQDVALRCDPISGHVSLYWYRQALGQGPEFLTYFNYEAQQDKSGLPNDRFSAERPEGSISTLTIQRTEQRDSAMYRCVSSNGLAGGNHEQYFGPGTRLTVT.

The CDR3 DNA follows: TGTGCCAGCAGTCCCTCAAGGGTGGGGGTTGGCTACACCTTC. Its protein product is CASSPSRVGVGYTF. The chain combines TRBV12-3 or TRBV12-4 with TRBJ1-2; D is possibly TRBD1 (5 bases). This CDR3 is 14 amino acids long. Trimming left V 5 bases short and J 7 bases short, with 17 bases between.

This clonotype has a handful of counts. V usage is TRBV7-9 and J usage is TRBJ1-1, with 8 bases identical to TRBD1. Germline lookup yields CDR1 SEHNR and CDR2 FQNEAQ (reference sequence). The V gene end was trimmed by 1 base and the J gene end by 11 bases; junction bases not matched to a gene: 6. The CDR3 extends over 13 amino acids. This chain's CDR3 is CASSLGGQDGAFF. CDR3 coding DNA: TGTGCCAGCAGCTTAGGGGGACAGGATGGGGCTTTCTTT. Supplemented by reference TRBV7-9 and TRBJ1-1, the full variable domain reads DTGVSQNPRHKITKRGQNVTFRCDPISEHNRLYWYRQTLGQGPEFLTYFQNEAQLEKSRLLSDRFSAERPKGSFSTLEIQRTEQGDSAMYLCASSLGGQDGAFFGQGTRLTVV.

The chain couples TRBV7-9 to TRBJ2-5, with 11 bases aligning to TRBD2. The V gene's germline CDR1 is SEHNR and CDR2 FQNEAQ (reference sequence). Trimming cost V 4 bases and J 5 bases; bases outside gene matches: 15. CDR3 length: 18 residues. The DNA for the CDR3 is TGTGCCAGCAGCTATCTAGCGGGGGGACCCCCCTTTGGGGAGACCCAGTACTTC. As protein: CASSYLAGGPPFGETQYF. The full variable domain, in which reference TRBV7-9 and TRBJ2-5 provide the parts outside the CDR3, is DTGVSQNPRHKITKRGQNVTFRCDPISEHNRLYWYRQTLGQGPEFLTYFQNEAQLEKSRLLSDRFSAERPKGSFSTLEIQRTEQGDSAMYLCASSYLAGGPPFGETQYFGPGTRLLVL.

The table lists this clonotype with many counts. The CDR3 bases are TGTGCCACCAGCAGAGATCGAGTGACTAGCACAGATACGCAGTATTTT. Its translation: CATSRDRVTSTDTQYF. The V call is TRBV15, the J call TRBJ2-3; unclear D gene. V gave up 0 bases and J gave up 0 bases, with 10 bases separating them. This CDR3 spans 16 amino acids. Germline CDR1 and CDR2: LNHNV and YYDKDF (reference sequence).

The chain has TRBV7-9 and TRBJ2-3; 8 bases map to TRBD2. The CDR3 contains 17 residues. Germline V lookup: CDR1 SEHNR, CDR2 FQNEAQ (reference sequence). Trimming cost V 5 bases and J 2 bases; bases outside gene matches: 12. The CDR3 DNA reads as TGTGCCAGCAGCGCAAGAACAGCGGGGGACGACACAGATACGCAGTATTTT. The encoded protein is CASSARTAGDDTDTQYF. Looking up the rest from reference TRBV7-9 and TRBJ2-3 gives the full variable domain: DTGVSQNPRHKITKRGQNVTFRCDPISEHNRLYWYRQTLGQGPEFLTYFQNEAQLEKSRLLSDRFSAERPKGSFSTLEIQRTEQGDSAMYLCASSARTAGDDTDTQYFGPGTRLTVL.

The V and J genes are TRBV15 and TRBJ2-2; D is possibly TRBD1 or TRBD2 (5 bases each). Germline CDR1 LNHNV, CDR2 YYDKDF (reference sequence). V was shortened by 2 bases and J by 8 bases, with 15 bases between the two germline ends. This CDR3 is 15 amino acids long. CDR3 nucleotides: TGTGCCACCAGCAGAACGGGACCCCATATAGGGGAGCTGTTTTTT. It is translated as CATSRTGPHIGELFF.

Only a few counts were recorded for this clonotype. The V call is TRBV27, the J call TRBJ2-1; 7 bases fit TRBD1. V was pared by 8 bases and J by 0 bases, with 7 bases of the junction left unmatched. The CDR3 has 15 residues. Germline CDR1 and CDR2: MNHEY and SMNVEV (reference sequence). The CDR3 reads CASARGTVSYNEQFF. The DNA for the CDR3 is TGTGCCAGCGCACGAGGGACAGTCTCCTACAATGAGCAGTTCTTC.

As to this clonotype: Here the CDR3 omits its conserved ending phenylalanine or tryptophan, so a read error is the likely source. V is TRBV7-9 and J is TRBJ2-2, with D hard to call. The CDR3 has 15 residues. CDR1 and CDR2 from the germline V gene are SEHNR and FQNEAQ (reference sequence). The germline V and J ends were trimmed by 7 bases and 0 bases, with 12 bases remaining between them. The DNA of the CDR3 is TGTGCCAGCAAAGGGTGGAGCACGAACACCGGGGAGCTGTTTTCT. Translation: CASKGWSTNTGELFS.

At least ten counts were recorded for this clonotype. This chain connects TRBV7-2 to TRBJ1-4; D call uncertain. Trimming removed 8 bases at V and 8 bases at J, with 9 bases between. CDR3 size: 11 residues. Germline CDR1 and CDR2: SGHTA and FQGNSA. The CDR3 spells CASQEGEKLFF. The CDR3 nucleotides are TGTGCCAGCCAAGAAGGGGAAAAACTGTTTTTT.

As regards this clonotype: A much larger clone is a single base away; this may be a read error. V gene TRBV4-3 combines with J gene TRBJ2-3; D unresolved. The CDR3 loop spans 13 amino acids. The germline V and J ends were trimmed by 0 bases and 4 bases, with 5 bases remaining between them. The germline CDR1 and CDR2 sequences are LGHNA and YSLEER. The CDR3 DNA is TGCGCCAGCAGCCAAGATCCCCCAGATACGCAGTATTTT. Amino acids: CASSQDPPDTQYF.

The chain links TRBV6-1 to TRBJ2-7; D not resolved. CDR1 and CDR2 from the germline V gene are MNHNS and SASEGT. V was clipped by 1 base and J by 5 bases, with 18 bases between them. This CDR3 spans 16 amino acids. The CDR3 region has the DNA TGTGCCAGCAGTGAAGAACCAACCCCTTACTCGGACGAGCAGTACTTC. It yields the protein CASSEEPTPYSDEQYF.

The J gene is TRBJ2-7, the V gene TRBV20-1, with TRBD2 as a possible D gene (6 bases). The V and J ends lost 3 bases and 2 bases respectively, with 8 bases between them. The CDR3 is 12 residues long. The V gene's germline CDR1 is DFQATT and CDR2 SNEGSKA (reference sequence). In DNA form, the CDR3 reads TGCAGTGCTAGCCGGGGGACCTACGAGCAGTACGTC. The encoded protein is CSASRGTYEQYV.

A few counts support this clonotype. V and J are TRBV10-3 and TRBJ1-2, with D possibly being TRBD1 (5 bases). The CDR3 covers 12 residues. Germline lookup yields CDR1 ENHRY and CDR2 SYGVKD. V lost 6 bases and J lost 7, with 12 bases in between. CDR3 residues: CAIRAGTIGYTF. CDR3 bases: TGTGCCATCAGGGCAGGGACCATTGGCTACACCTTC.

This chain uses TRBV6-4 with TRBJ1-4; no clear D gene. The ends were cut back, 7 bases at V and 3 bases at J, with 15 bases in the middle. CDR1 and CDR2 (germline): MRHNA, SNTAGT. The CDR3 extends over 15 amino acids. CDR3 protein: CASTPTIRANEKLFF. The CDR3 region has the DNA TGTGCCAGCACTCCCACGATTCGGGCTAATGAAAAACTGTTTTTT.

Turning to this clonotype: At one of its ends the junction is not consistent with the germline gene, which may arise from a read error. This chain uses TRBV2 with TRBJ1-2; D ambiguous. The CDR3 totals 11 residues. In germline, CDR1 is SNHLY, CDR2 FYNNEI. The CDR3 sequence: CASSASPPPPF. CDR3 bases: TGTGCCAGCAGTGCTTCACCGCCACCGCCCTTC.

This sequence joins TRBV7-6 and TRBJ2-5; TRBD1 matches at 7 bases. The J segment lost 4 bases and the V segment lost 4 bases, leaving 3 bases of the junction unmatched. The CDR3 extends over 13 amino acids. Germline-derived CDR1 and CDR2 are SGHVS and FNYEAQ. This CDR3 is CASSSEGAETQYF. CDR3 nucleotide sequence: TGTGCCAGCAGCTCCGAGGGGGCAGAGACCCAGTACTTC.

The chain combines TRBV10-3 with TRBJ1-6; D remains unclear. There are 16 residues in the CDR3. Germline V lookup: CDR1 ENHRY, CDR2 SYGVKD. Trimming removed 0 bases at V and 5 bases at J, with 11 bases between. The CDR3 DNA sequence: TGTGCCATCAGTGAGTCGCATGACACAGATAATTCACCCCTCCACTTT. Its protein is CAISESHDTDNSPLHF.

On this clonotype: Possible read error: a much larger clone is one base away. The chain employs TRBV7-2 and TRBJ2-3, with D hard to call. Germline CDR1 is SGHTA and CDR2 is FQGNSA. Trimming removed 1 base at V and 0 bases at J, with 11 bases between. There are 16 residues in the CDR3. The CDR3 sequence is CTSSLDWSGSTDTQYF. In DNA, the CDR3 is TGTACCAGCAGCTTAGACTGGTCGGGTAGCACAGATACGCAGTATTTT.

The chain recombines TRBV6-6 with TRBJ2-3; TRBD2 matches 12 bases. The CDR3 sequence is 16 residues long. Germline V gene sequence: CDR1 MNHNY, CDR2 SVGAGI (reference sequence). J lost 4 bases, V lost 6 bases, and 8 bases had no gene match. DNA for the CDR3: TGTGCCAGCAGCGTTTCTCTAGCGGGGGGGCCAGATACGCAGTATTTT. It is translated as CASSVSLAGGPDTQYF.

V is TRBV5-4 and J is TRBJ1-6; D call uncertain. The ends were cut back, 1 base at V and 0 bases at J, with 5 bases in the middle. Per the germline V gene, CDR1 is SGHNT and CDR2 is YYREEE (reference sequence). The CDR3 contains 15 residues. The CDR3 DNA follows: TGTGCCAGCAGCTTGTTTGGCTCCTATAATTCACCCCTCCACTTT. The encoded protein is CASSLFGSYNSPLHF.

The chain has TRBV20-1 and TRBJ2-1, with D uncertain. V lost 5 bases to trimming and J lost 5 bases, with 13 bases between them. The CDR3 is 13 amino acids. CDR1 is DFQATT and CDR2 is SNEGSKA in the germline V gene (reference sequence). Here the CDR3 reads CSAQDLGHNEQFF. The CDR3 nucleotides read TGCAGTGCTCAGGACCTTGGGCACAATGAGCAGTTCTTC.

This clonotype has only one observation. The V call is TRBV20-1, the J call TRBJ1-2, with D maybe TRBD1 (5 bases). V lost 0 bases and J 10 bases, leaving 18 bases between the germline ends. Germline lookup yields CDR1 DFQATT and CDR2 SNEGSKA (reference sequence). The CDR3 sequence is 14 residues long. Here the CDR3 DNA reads TGCAGTGCTAGAGAAATTGACAGTGGGAAAGACTACACCTTC. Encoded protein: CSAREIDSGKDYTF.

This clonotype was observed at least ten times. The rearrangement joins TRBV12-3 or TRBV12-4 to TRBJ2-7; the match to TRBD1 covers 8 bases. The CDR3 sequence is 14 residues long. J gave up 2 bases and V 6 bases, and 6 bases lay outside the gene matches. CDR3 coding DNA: TGTGCCAGCAGCTGGACAGGGCCGGCCTACGAGCAGTACTTC. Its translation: CASSWTGPAYEQYF.